The 2 T cell receptor beta chains given below trace back to one sample, sequenced in a study of T cell responses to AZD1222 COVID-19 vaccine. The assay was immunoSEQ multiplex PCR, and TCRdb's table has in-frame clones only and misses some. The sample yields approximately 120,000 clones, more than 80% seen once. Source: peripheral blood, taken on day 0 of AZD1222 vaccination. The source of these receptors is an adult in good health.

This chain uses TRBV3-1 (or the pseudogene TRBV3-2) with TRBJ1-1; no clear D. The CDR3 sequence is 14 residues long. Germline loops: CDR1 LGHDT, CDR2 YNNKEL (reference sequence). V lost 4 bases and J lost 1, with 10 bases in between. This CDR3 is CASSRGLANTEAFF. CDR3 DNA: TGTGCCAGCAGCCGAGGTTTAGCGAACACTGAAGCTTTCTTT.

V gene TRBV27 combines with J gene TRBJ1-1; D unresolved. V lost 7 bases to trimming and J lost 13 bases, with 22 bases between them. Germline V gives CDR1 MNHEY, CDR2 SMNVEV (reference sequence). The CDR3 runs 13 residues. CDR3 sequence (DNA): TGTGCCAGCACCCCCCCCGGTCGCGGGTCGGTTTTCTTT. It is translated as CASTPPGRGSVFF.